The 32 T cell receptor beta chains listed next were all sequenced from one sample in a study of shared clonotypes between healthy human individuals. Sequencing was performed with immunoSEQ multiplex PCR; in TCRdb, only in-frame clones are kept and a portion is missing. In the table there are approximately 710,000 clones, roughly 87% of which are singletons. The sample consisted of memory CD8+ T cells from PBMCs. Noted subset: CD45RO+ cells pooled with CCR7-negative TemRA cells. Every receptor here comes from a man aged 18 to 29 in good health. Some clones in this sample may be carry-over from other donors' samples.

The chain joins TRBV4-1 to TRBJ2-1, with D hard to call. Germline V gene sequence: CDR1 MGHRA, CDR2 YSYEKL. The CDR3 runs to 14 residues. V was cut by 0 bases and J by 5 bases, with 8 bases left in between. The CDR3 DNA sequence: TGCGCCAGCAGCCAAGATCTTAGAGACAATGAGCAGTTCTTC. Amino acids: CASSQDLRDNEQFF.

In its sample, this clone was seen a few times. This chain joins TRBV28 and TRBJ1-1; D not certain. The CDR3 is made up of 16 amino acids. Germline values: CDR1 MDHEN, CDR2 SYDVKM. Trimming stripped 6 bases from V and 0 bases from J, with 17 bases between. The CDR3 loop reads CASSQGLPWVNTEAFF. DNA of the CDR3: TGTGCCAGCAGCCAAGGACTTCCCTGGGTGAACACTGAAGCTTTCTTT. Based on the CDR3 plus reference TRBV28 and TRBJ1-1, the full variable domain is DVKVTQSSRYLVKRTGEKVFLECVQDMDHENMFWYRQDPGLGLRLIYFSYDVKMKEKGDIPEGYSVSREKKERFSLILESASTNQTSMYLCASSQGLPWVNTEAFFGQGTRLTVV.

This clone has only one observation. The J gene is TRBJ1-5, the V gene TRBV11-2; D is undetermined. Germline V gene sequence: CDR1 SGHAT, CDR2 FQNNGV. The length of the CDR3 is 17 residues. The V end lost 1 base, the J end lost 0 bases, and 13 bases lay between the germline ends. This chain's CDR3 is CASSLVGSYYSNQPQHF. Here the CDR3 DNA reads TGTGCCAGCAGCTTAGTGGGCAGCTATTATAGCAATCAGCCCCAGCATTTT.

The chain joins TRBV27 to TRBJ1-5; 10 bases map to TRBD1. CDR3 length: 16 amino acids. From germline, CDR1 is MNHEY and CDR2 SMNVEV (reference sequence). The V segment lost 10 bases and the J segment 5 bases; nucleotides outside the gene matches: 14. The CDR3 coding sequence is TGTGCCATAGGCAGGGACAGGGGAAGGATGGATCAGCCCCAGCATTTT. Encoded protein: CAIGRDRGRMDQPQHF.

This chain joins TRBV5-1 and TRBJ2-1; 10 nucleotides agree with TRBD2. Trimming cost V 1 base and J 4 bases; bases outside gene matches: 2. The germline V gene has CDR1 SGHRS and CDR2 YFSETQ. The CDR3 totals 15 residues. CDR3 sequence reads: CASSLTSGMYNEQFF. The CDR3 DNA reads TGCGCCAGCAGCTTGACTAGCGGGATGTACAATGAGCAGTTCTTC.

This chain joins TRBV27 and TRBJ1-4; 7 bases map to TRBD1. J was trimmed by 6 bases and V by 5 bases; bases with no gene match: 6. The CDR3 loop spans 14 amino acids. In germline, CDR1 is MNHEY, CDR2 SMNVEV (reference sequence). CDR3 in DNA: TGTGCCAGCAGTCGGTGGACAGGTTATGAAAAACTGTTTTTT. Its protein product is CASSRWTGYEKLFF.

This clone came up once. The chain recombines TRBV5-1 with TRBJ2-7; D remains ambiguous. V lost 0 bases and J 5 bases, leaving 9 bases between the germline ends. Germline-derived CDR1 and CDR2 are SGHRS and YFSETQ. The CDR3 loop spans 13 amino acids. CDR3 DNA: TGCGCCAGCAGCTTGGGCCCCGCCGACGAGCAGTACTTC. Its translation: CASSLGPADEQYF.

The chain is built from TRBV19 and TRBJ1-5, with D perhaps matching TRBD1 (5 bases). This CDR3 comprises 16 residues. CDR1 LNHDA and CDR2 SQIVND come from the germline V gene (reference sequence). The V and J ends lost 7 bases and 0 bases respectively, with 16 bases between them. This CDR3 is CASNEGPQYSNQPQHF. The CDR3 coding sequence is TGTGCCAGTAACGAGGGGCCCCAATATAGCAATCAGCCCCAGCATTTT.

The chain couples TRBV4-1 to TRBJ1-5; the D is unclear. Trimming took 1 base from V and 5 from J, leaving 21 bases between them. The CDR3 has 18 residues. Germline V gene sequence: CDR1 MGHRA, CDR2 YSYEKL. The CDR3 bases are TGCGCCAGCAGCCAAGGAGGTAATGTGTTGAGGGTGGATCAGCCCCAGCATTTT. Translated: CASSQGGNVLRVDQPQHF.

This chain joins TRBV5-8 and TRBJ2-7, with D uncertain. The germline V gene encodes CDR1 SGHTS and CDR2 YDEGEE. This CDR3 has 11 amino acids. The V gene lost 3 bases and the J gene lost 2 bases, with 3 bases spanning the gap. DNA of the CDR3: TGTGCCAGCAGCTGGGCCTACGAGCAGTACTTC. It yields the protein CASSWAYEQYF.

The chain uses TRBV9 and TRBJ1-2; 8 nucleotides agree with TRBD1. Trimming cost V 0 bases and J 4 bases; bases outside gene matches: 11. In germline, CDR1 is SGDLS, CDR2 YYNGEE. This CDR3 is 17 amino acids long. The CDR3 DNA reads TGTGCCAGCAGCGTAGCTATCCAGGGGGCTCCGGGCTATGGCTACACCTTC. Protein product: CASSVAIQGAPGYGYTF.

The genes are TRBV27 and TRBJ1-2; perhaps TRBD1 as D (5 bases). The germline V gene encodes CDR1 MNHEY and CDR2 SMNVEV (reference sequence). V lost 2 bases and J 4 bases, leaving 14 bases between the germline ends. CDR3 length: 15 amino acids. As DNA, the CDR3 is TGTGCCAGCAGTTTACGGGACGGGCGACTCTATGGCTACACCTTC. This encodes CASSLRDGRLYGYTF.

This chain uses TRBV7-9 with TRBJ2-7; D is undetermined. CDR1 and CDR2 (germline): SEHNR, FQNEAQ (reference sequence). The V end lost 2 bases, the J end lost 2 bases, and 13 bases lay between the germline ends. This CDR3 comprises 15 residues. CDR3: CASSLPPDSTYEQYF. CDR3 coding DNA: TGTGCCAGCAGCTTACCCCCAGACTCGACCTACGAGCAGTACTTC.

V is TRBV11-2 and J is TRBJ2-5; D is unclear. CDR3 length: 13 amino acids. V lost 8 bases, J lost 1 base, and 11 bases lay in between. CDR1 SGHAT and CDR2 FQNNGV come from the germline V gene. The CDR3 protein is CASALWAQETQYF. DNA of the CDR3: TGTGCCAGCGCCCTGTGGGCCCAAGAGACCCAGTACTTC.

J is TRBJ2-1 and V is TRBV4-1; 8 bases fit TRBD1. Germline loops: CDR1 MGHRA, CDR2 YSYEKL. The CDR3 contains 15 residues. The junction had 1 base not matched to a gene; V was cut back by 1 base and J by 2 bases. CDR3 sequence reads: CASSQGTGPYNEQFF. Here the CDR3 DNA reads TGCGCCAGCAGCCAAGGGACAGGGCCCTACAATGAGCAGTTCTTC.

V usage is TRBV7-9 and J usage is TRBJ2-3, with D unclear. The ends were cut back, 5 bases at V and 4 bases at J, with 13 bases in the middle. The CDR3 loop spans 14 amino acids. CDR1 and CDR2 (germline): SEHNR, FQNEAQ (reference sequence). The CDR3 reads CASSHDPGADTQYF. In DNA, the CDR3 is TGTGCCAGCAGCCATGACCCAGGCGCAGATACGCAGTATTTT.

This chain joins TRBV30 and TRBJ1-1; D remains ambiguous. CDR1 is GTSNPN, CDR2 SVGIG, per germline (reference sequence). Between the trimmed V and J ends, which lost 0 bases and 0 bases, there was a span of 5 bases. CDR3 length equals 13 residues. CDR3 loop: CAWSVLMNTEAFF. CDR3 in DNA: TGTGCCTGGAGTGTACTTATGAACACTGAAGCTTTCTTT.

The J gene is TRBJ2-7, the V gene TRBV5-5, with D unclear. The length of the CDR3 is 13 residues. With 1 base removed from V and 1 base from J, the gap between germline ends came to 6 bases. Per the germline V gene, CDR1 is SGHKS and CDR2 is YYEKEE (reference sequence). The CDR3: CASSLHLSYEQYF. The CDR3 coding sequence is TGTGCCAGCAGCTTGCATCTGTCCTACGAGCAGTACTTC. Full variable domain (missing parts from reference TRBV5-5 and TRBJ2-7): DAGVTQSPTHLIKTRGQQVTLRCSPISGHKSVSWYQQVLGQGPQFIFQYYEKEERGRGNFPDRFSARQFPNYSSELNVNALLLGDSALYLCASSLHLSYEQYFGPGTRLTVT.

A note on this clone: An end of the junction differs from the germline gene, which may be a read error. The gene calls are TRBV19 and TRBJ1-5; D ambiguous. This CDR3 is built from 14 residues. Germline V gives CDR1 LNHDA, CDR2 SQIVND (reference sequence). The CDR3 sequence: CASSTADSNQPQHF. CDR3 sequence (DNA): TGTGCCAGCAGTACAGCGGATAGCAATCAGCCCCAGCATTTT.

The gene calls are TRBV9 and TRBJ2-1, with 8 bases aligning to TRBD2. Germline CDR1 reads SGDLS; CDR2 reads YYNGEE. The CDR3 has 12 residues. The V gene end was trimmed by 4 bases and the J gene end by 10 bases; junction bases not matched to a gene: 4. CDR3 coding DNA: TGTGCCAGCAGCCGGACTAGCTGGGAGCAGTTCTTC. The encoded protein is CASSRTSWEQFF.

This chain joins TRBV7-3 and TRBJ2-6; perhaps D is TRBD1 or TRBD2 (5 bases each). CDR3 size: 17 residues. Per the germline V gene, CDR1 is SGHTA and CDR2 is FQGTGA. Trimming shortened V by 2 bases and J by 0 bases, and 11 bases separated the two germline ends. CDR3 sequence (DNA): TGTGCCAGCAGCTTAGCAGGGACCCACTCTGGGGCCAACGTCCTGACTTTC. The encoded protein is CASSLAGTHSGANVLTF.

This clone was observed a handful of times. The gene calls are TRBV7-9 and TRBJ1-1; D uncertain. The CDR3 has 13 amino acids. Trimming cost V 4 bases and J 1 base, with 7 bases left between them. Germline-derived CDR1 and CDR2 are SEHNR and FQNEAQ (reference sequence). The CDR3 is CASSYMGNTEAFF. The CDR3 region has the DNA TGTGCCAGCAGCTATATGGGGAACACTGAAGCTTTCTTT.

J is TRBJ2-7 and V is TRBV6-6; unclear D gene. The germline V gene has CDR1 MNHNY and CDR2 SVGAGI (reference sequence). This CDR3 is 13 amino acids long. V lost 0 bases, J lost 5 bases, and 8 bases lay in between. Written as DNA, the CDR3 is TGTGCCAGCAGTTACTCGATTAATCACGAGCAGTACTTC. Residues: CASSYSINHEQYF.

The V and J genes are TRBV9 and TRBJ1-1; maybe TRBD1 (6 bases). Germline CDR1 reads SGDLS; CDR2 reads YYNGEE. The CDR3 loop spans 15 amino acids. V gave up 4 bases and J gave up 1 base, with 14 bases separating them. The CDR3 nucleotides are TGTGCCAGCAGCCTCACCCCGACAGGGAACACTGAAGCTTTCTTT. Protein product: CASSLTPTGNTEAFF.

The rearrangement links TRBV2 to TRBJ1-2, with TRBD1 matching over 7 bases. The CDR3 length is 14 residues. Germline trimming cut 3 bases from V and 5 bases from J; bases unmatched to any gene: 6. Germline lookup yields CDR1 SNHLY and CDR2 FYNNEI. CDR3 sequence reads: CASSDAGGRYGYTF. CDR3 nucleotides: TGTGCCAGCAGTGACGCAGGGGGAAGGTATGGCTACACCTTC.

The rearrangement uses TRBV7-9 and TRBJ2-2; maybe TRBD1 (7 bases). Between the trimmed V and J ends, which lost 7 bases and 4 bases, there was a span of 16 bases. The CDR3 has 15 amino acids. The V gene's germline CDR1 is SEHNR and CDR2 FQNEAQ (reference sequence). CDR3 region: CASTPGGLSTGELFF. The CDR3 coding sequence is TGTGCCAGCACCCCAGGGGGGCTGAGCACCGGGGAGCTGTTTTTT.

The V call is TRBV9, the J call TRBJ2-2, with TRBD2 matching 8 bases. The CDR3 runs 16 residues. Germline assignment: CDR1 SGDLS and CDR2 YYNGEE. The V and J ends lost 5 bases and 0 bases, in that order; junction bases with no gene match: 6. Here the CDR3 reads CASSTQAGANTGELFF. DNA of the CDR3: TGTGCCAGCAGTACCCAAGCGGGAGCGAACACCGGGGAGCTGTTTTTT.

The V call is TRBV12-5, the J call TRBJ2-1; the D is unclear. Trimming took 1 base from V and 4 from J, leaving 2 bases between them. The CDR3 has 12 amino acids. Germline V gene lookup returns CDR1 LGHNT and CDR2 FRNRAP. The CDR3 spells CASGLEYNEQFF. CDR3 DNA sequence: TGTGCTAGTGGTTTGGAATACAATGAGCAGTTCTTC.

The chain carries TRBV7-6 and TRBJ2-7; TRBD1 matches at 9 bases. Germline loops: CDR1 SGHVS, CDR2 FNYEAQ. V was clipped by 3 bases and J by 6 bases; unmatched bases: 15. This CDR3 is built from 17 residues. This CDR3 is CASSFRPDRGGFSEQYF. The CDR3 DNA reads TGTGCCAGCAGCTTTCGGCCGGACAGGGGTGGGTTCTCCGAGCAGTACTTC.

This clone was seen more than once but under ten times. V and J are TRBV9 and TRBJ2-5; TRBD2 is a possible D gene (6 bases). This CDR3 has 16 residues. Trimming shortened V by 3 bases and J by 11 bases, and 26 bases separated the two germline ends. Germline lookup yields CDR1 SGDLS and CDR2 YYNGEE. The CDR3 coding sequence is TGTGCCAGCAGCGCTGGGGAGGCCAGTTGGGGGTGGGAGCAGTACTTC. This translates into CASSAGEASWGWEQYF.

V gene TRBV6-6 combines with J gene TRBJ1-4; 10 bases fit TRBD1. J gave up 2 bases and V 6 bases, and 6 bases lay outside the gene matches. Germline CDR1 reads MNHNY; CDR2 reads SVGAGI (reference sequence). The CDR3 is 16 amino acids. DNA for the CDR3: TGTGCCAGCAGCCCCGACAGGGGGCAGACTAATGAAAAACTGTTTTTT. Amino acids: CASSPDRGQTNEKLFF.

This chain joins TRBV6-5 and TRBJ2-3; D is unclear. Germline loops: CDR1 MNHEY, CDR2 SVGAGI. Trimming took 8 bases from V and 2 from J, leaving 17 bases between them. The CDR3 is made up of 15 amino acids. The CDR3 sequence: CASGDLLGNTDTQYF. CDR3 DNA: TGTGCCAGCGGCGACCTCCTGGGGAACACAGATACGCAGTATTTT.